A single sample gave rise to the 16 T cell receptor beta chains below, sequenced in a study of CD8+CD57+ T cells in acquired aplastic anemia. Only patients with CD8+CD57+ cell expansion on flow cytometry were chosen for sequencing. Genomic DNA, serving as template, underwent TCR beta VDJ and CDR3 profiling. One entry per CDR3 protein, called by TCRdb with MiXCR from the reads. The data contain around 170,000 distinct CDR3 sequences, approximately 51% of them singletons. Material for sequencing was sorted CD4+, CD8+, or CD8+CD57+ T cells (not recorded which) from PBMCs. Every receptor here comes from a human donor with aplastic anemia.

The rearrangement uses TRBV15 and TRBJ2-3, with 10 nucleotides matching TRBD2. Germline-derived CDR1 and CDR2 are LNHNV and YYDKDF (reference sequence). The CDR3 has 18 amino acids. J gave up 0 bases and V 3 bases, and 9 bases lay outside the gene matches. DNA for the CDR3: TGTGCCACCAGCAGCCAAACCTTACTAGCGGGAAGCACAGATACGCAGTATTTT. Its translation is CATSSQTLLAGSTDTQYF.

This clonotype was recorded at least ten times. The chain links TRBV12-3 or TRBV12-4 to TRBJ2-5; D could derive from TRBD1 or TRBD2 (7 bases each). The germline V and J ends were trimmed by 0 bases and 4 bases, with 15 bases remaining between them. This CDR3 has 16 residues. The CDR3 nucleotides read TGTGCCAGCAGTTTAGCAGGCAGGGGGAGGGGAGAGACCCAGTACTTC. It encodes CASSLAGRGRGETQYF.

The chain links TRBV2 to TRBJ2-1, with unresolved D. Looked up from germline, CDR1 is SNHLY and CDR2 is FYNNEI. The length of the CDR3 is 12 residues. V shed 7 bases and J shed 5 bases, with 9 bases lying between them. CDR3 nucleotide sequence: TGTGCCAGCATGACCGACAACAATGAGCAGTTCTTC. Its protein is CASMTDNNEQFF.

A note on this clonotype: This may be a read error, as it is one base from a much larger clone. The chain employs TRBV20-1 and TRBJ1-1; D unclear. CDR3 length: 13 amino acids. CDR1 and CDR2 (germline): DFQATT, SNEGSKA (reference sequence). CDR3 protein: CSAEERLNTEVFF. The CDR3 bases are TGCAGTGCGGAGGAGAGGCTGAACACTGAAGTTTTCTTT.

This clonotype was recorded at least ten times. V and J are TRBV25-1 and TRBJ2-2; perhaps TRBD1 as D (5 bases). The CDR3 is 16 residues long. Trimming left V 8 bases short and J 0 bases short, with 16 bases between. Germline loops: CDR1 MGHDK, CDR2 SYGVNS. CDR3: CASLSRGHSNTGELFF. CDR3 coding DNA: TGTGCCAGCCTGTCGAGAGGACATTCGAACACCGGGGAGCTGTTTTTT.

This clonotype was recorded at least ten times. The CDR3 is CASSTAGNTIYF. CDR3 in DNA: TGTGCCAGCAGCACAGCTGGAAACACCATATATTTT. The rearrangement links TRBV2 to TRBJ1-3; the D is unclear. Germline V lookup: CDR1 SNHLY, CDR2 FYNNEI. The V and J ends lost 6 bases and 2 bases respectively, with 5 bases between them. The CDR3 covers 12 residues.

This clonotype was recorded a few times. The rearrangement uses TRBV20-1 and TRBJ2-7; no reliable D call. V lost 6 bases and J 2 bases, leaving 20 bases between the germline ends. CDR3 length equals 15 residues. Germline lookup yields CDR1 DFQATT and CDR2 SNEGSKA (reference sequence). For the CDR3, the DNA is TGCAGTGCCAGCAGCTTACCAAGCCTTACCTACGAGCAGTACTTC. Protein: CSASSLPSLTYEQYF.

There are many counts of this clonotype. This chain joins TRBV29-1 and TRBJ1-1; 7 bases are a match to TRBD1. Losses at the gene ends were 7 bases for V and 2 bases for J; bases not matched to a gene: 10. CDR1 and CDR2 (germline): SQVTM, ANQGSEA. This CDR3 comprises 14 residues. The CDR3 nucleotides are TGCAGCGGCGAACGGGCAGGGGGTAACACTGAAGCTTTCTTT. It specifies CSGERAGGNTEAFF.

The chain has TRBV2 and TRBJ1-1; D remains unclear. The CDR3 totals 11 residues. Germline values: CDR1 SNHLY, CDR2 FYNNEI. V lost 7 bases to trimming and J lost 3 bases, with 6 bases between them. This CDR3 reads CASTLDTEAFF. The CDR3, as DNA: TGTGCCAGCACTCTCGACACTGAAGCTTTCTTT.

As regards this clonotype: The junction and the germline gene differ at one end; a read error may be behind it. This CDR3 reads CASSKPNTEASF. The CDR3 DNA reads as TGTGCCAGTAGTAAACCTAACACTGAAGCTTCCTTT. The chain is built from TRBV19 and TRBJ1-1; no clear D. Germline CDR1 and CDR2: LNHDA and SQIVND (reference sequence). CDR3 length: 12 residues.

J is TRBJ2-1 and V is TRBV7-8, with 7 positions matching TRBD2. Germline V gene sequence: CDR1 SGHVS, CDR2 FQNEAQ. The CDR3 has 15 amino acids. V shed 5 bases, J shed 8 bases, and the junction held 12 bases outside the gene matches. The DNA for the CDR3 is TGTGCCAGCAGCCCGACCGGGACTATCTCTGATGAGCAGTTCTTC. It is translated as CASSPTGTISDEQFF.

The sample holds a few counts of this clonotype. The chain uses TRBV13 and TRBJ2-1; TRBD2 might be the D (6 bases). The CDR3 is 17 amino acids. The germline V and J ends were trimmed by 5 bases and 0 bases, with 17 bases remaining between them. From germline, CDR1 is PRHDT and CDR2 FYEKMQ (reference sequence). CDR3 amino acids: CASSPLFGGGSYNEQFF. The CDR3 DNA is TGTGCCAGCAGCCCCCTTTTCGGGGGAGGCTCCTACAATGAGCAGTTCTTC.

The CDR3 protein is CASRAAEFDSPLHF. The CDR3 DNA follows: TGTGCCAGTAGGGCCGCAGAGTTCGATTCACCCCTCCACTTT. The genes are TRBV19 and TRBJ1-6; no definite D call. The CDR3 totals 14 residues. CDR1 is LNHDA, CDR2 SQIVND, per germline (reference sequence). V was clipped by 6 bases and J by 8 bases, with 14 bases between them. The variable domain in full, completed from reference TRBV19 and TRBJ1-6, reads DGGITQSPKYLFRKEGQNVTLSCEQNLNHDAMYWYRQDPGQGLRLIYYSQIVNDFQKGDIAEGYSVSREKKESFPLTVTSAQKNPTAFYLCASRAAEFDSPLHFGNGTRLTVT.

This clonotype was detected only once. The chain has TRBV2 and TRBJ2-2; tentative D call: TRBD1 (6 bases). The CDR3 runs to 14 residues. From germline, CDR1 is SNHLY and CDR2 FYNNEI. With 7 bases removed from V and 1 base from J, the gap between germline ends came to 10 bases. The CDR3 sequence: CASIGGLNTGELFF. CDR3 DNA sequence: TGTGCCAGCATTGGGGGCCTGAACACCGGGGAGCTGTTTTTT.

This clonotype has ten or more counts. CDR3 region: CASSLWTGGFGNEQFF. The CDR3 bases are TGTGCCAGCAGCTTATGGACAGGGGGGTTTGGGAATGAGCAGTTCTTC. The chain recombines TRBV7-9 with TRBJ2-1; TRBD1 agrees at 10 bases. J gave up 7 bases and V 2 bases, and 8 bases lay outside the gene matches. CDR1 and CDR2 (germline): SEHNR, FQNEAQ (reference sequence). This CDR3 is 16 amino acids long.

This clonotype was observed at least ten times. The V and J genes are TRBV9 and TRBJ2-3; D unclear. The V gene's germline CDR1 is SGDLS and CDR2 YYNGEE. V shed 7 bases and J shed 6 bases, with 15 bases lying between them. The CDR3 covers 13 residues. CDR3 amino acids: CASSRRALDTQYF. The DNA for the CDR3 is TGTGCCAGCTCTCGTAGGGCGCTCGATACGCAGTATTTT.